This T cell receptor beta chain derives from a study of blood T cells in healthy people across ages. Turning to the study itself: Template switching caught about one barcoded beta molecule for each two T cells.

In its sample, this clonotype was seen a few times. CDR1 and CDR2 (germline): SGDLS, YYNGEE. The V end was cut by 0 bases, the J end by 5 bases, with 14 bases between. This CDR3 has 15 amino acids. Together with a sample-barcoded 5' primer, a J-beta primer mix was included in a second PCR lasting about 7 to 11 cycles. Via MiXCR, TCRdb re-called the 5' RACE reads, giving one row per CDR3 protein. The table records more than 650,000 distinct CDR3 sequences, 20% to 30% of them present only once. This same sample was also part of a study on T cells of mothers and their children. According to that study: Mothers yielded over 8.5 million CDR3 reads, children some 3 million each.

Sequencing used blood. V gene TRBV9 combines with J gene TRBJ2-5; tentatively, D is TRBD2 (6 bases). This receptor was identified in a boy aged 5-17 years in good health. CDR3 residues: CASSVAWGGGETQYF. CDR3 in DNA: TGTGCCAGCAGCGTAGCCTGGGGAGGCGGGGAGACCCAGTACTTC. The full variable domain, completed using reference TRBV9 and TRBJ2-5, is DSGVTQTPKHLITATGQRVTLRCSPRSGDLSVYWYQQSLDQGLQFLIQYYNGEERAKGNILERFSAQQFPDLHSELNLSSLELGDSALYFCASSVAWGGGETQYFGPGTRLLVL.